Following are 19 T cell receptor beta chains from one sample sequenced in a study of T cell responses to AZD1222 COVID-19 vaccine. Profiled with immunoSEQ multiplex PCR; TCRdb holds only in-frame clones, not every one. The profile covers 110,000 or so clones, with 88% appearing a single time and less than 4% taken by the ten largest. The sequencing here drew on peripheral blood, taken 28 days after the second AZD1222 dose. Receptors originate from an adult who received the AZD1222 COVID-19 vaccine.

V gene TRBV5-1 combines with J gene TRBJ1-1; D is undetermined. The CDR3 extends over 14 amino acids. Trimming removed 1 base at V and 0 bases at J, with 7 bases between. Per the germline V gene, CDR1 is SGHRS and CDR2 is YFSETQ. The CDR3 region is CASSLLGMNTEAFF. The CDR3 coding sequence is TGCGCCAGCAGCTTGTTAGGGATGAACACTGAAGCTTTCTTT.

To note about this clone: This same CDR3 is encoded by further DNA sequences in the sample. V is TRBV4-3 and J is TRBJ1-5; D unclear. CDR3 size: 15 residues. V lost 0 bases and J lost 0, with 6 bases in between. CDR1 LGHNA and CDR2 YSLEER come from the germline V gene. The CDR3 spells CASSQDRYSNQPQHF. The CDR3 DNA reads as TGCGCCAGCAGCCAAGACAGGTATAGCAATCAGCCCCAGCATTTT.

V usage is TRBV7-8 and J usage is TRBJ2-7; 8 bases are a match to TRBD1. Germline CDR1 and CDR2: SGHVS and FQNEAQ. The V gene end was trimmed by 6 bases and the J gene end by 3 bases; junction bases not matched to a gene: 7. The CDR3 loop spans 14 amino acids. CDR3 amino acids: CASRTGTGLYEQYF. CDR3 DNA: TGTGCCAGCAGAACCGGGACAGGACTCTACGAGCAGTACTTC. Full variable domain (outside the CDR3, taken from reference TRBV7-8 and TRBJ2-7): GAGVSQSPRYKVAKRGQDVALRCDPISGHVSLFWYQQALGQGPEFLTYFQNEAQLDKSGLPSDRFFAERPEGSVSTLKIQRTQQEDSAVYLCASRTGTGLYEQYFGPGTRLTVT.

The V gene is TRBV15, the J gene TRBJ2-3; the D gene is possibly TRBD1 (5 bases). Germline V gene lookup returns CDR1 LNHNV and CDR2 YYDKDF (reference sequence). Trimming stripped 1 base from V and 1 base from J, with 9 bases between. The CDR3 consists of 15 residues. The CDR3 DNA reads TGTGCCACCAGCAGAGGACAACAGGGCACAGATACGCAGTATTTT. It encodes CATSRGQQGTDTQYF.

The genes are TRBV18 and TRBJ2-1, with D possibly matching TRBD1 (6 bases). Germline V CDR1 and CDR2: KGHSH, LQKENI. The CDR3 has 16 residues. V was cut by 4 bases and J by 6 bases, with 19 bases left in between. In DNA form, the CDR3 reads TGTGCCAGCTCACTCGTTACAGGGAAGGTGGGCAATGAGCAGTTCTTC. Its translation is CASSLVTGKVGNEQFF.

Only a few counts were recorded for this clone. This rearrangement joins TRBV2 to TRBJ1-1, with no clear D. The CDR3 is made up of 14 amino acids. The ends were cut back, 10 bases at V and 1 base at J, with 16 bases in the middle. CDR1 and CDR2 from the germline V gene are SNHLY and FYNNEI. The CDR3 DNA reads TGTGCCAACCAGATCTATTCTCAGAACACTGAAGCTTTCTTT. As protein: CANQIYSQNTEAFF. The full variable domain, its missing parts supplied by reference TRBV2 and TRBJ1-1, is EPEVTQTPSHQVTQMGQEVILRCVPISNHLYFYWYRQILGQKVEFLVSFYNNEISEKSEIFDDQFSVERPDGSNFTLKIRSTKLEDSAMYFCANQIYSQNTEAFFGQGTRLTVV.

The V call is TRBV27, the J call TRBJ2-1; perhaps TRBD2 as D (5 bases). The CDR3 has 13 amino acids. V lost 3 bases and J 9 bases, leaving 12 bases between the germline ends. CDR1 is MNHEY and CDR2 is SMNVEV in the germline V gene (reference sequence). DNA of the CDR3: TGTGCCAGCAGTTTGGGGAGTTTTGGTGAGCAGTTCTTC. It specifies CASSLGSFGEQFF.

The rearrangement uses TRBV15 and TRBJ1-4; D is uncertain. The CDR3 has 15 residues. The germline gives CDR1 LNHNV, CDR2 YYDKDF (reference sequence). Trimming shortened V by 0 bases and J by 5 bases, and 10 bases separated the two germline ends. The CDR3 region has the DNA TGTGCCACCAGCAGAGATGGGCAAAGGAATGAAAAACTGTTTTTT. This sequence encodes CATSRDGQRNEKLFF.

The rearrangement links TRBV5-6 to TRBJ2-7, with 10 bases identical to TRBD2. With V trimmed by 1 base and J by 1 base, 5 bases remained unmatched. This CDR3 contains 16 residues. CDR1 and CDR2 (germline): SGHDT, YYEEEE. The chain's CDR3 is CASSLRSSGGSYEQYF. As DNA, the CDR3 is TGTGCCAGCAGCTTGCGGTCTAGCGGGGGTTCCTACGAGCAGTACTTC. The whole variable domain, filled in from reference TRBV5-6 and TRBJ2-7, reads DAGVTQSPTHLIKTRGQQVTLRCSPKSGHDTVSWYQQALGQGPQFIFQYYEEEERQRGNFPDRFSGHQFPNYSSELNVNALLLGDSALYLCASSLRSSGGSYEQYFGPGTRLTVT.

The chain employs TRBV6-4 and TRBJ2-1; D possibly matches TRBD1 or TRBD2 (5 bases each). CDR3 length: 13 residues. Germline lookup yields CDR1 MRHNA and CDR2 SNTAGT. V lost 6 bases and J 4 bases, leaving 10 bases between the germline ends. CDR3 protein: CASSWDGYNEQFF. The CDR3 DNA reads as TGTGCCAGCAGCTGGGACGGATACAATGAGCAGTTCTTC.

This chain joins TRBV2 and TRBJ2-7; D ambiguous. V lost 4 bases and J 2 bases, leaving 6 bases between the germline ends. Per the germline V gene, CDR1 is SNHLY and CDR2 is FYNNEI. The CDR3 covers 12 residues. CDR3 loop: CASSVRTYEQYF. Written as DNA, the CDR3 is TGTGCCAGCAGTGTACGGACCTACGAGCAGTACTTC.

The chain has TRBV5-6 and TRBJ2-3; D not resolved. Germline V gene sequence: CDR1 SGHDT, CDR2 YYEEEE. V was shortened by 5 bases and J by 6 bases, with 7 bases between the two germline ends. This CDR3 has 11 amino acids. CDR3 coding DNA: TGTGCCAGCAGTCTGGGGGATACGCAGTATTTT. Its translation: CASSLGDTQYF.

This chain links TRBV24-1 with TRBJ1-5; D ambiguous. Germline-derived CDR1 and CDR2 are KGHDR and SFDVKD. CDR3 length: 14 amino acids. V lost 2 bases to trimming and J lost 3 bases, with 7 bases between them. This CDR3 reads CATSDSRDNQPQHF. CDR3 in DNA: TGTGCCACCAGTGATTCCCGAGACAATCAGCCCCAGCATTTT.

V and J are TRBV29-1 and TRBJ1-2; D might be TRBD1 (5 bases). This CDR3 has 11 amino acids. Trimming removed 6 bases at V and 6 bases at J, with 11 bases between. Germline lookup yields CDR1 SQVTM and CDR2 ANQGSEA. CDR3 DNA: TGCAGCGTCCGGGTGGGGGATGGCTACACCTTC. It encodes CSVRVGDGYTF.

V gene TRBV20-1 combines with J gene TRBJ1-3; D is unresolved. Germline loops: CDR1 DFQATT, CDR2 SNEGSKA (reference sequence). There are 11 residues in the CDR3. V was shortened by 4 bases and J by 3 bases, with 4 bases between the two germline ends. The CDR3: CSATFGNTIYF. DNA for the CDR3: TGCAGTGCTACGTTTGGAAACACCATATATTTT.

The CDR3 coding sequence is TGTGCCAGCGGCCTAACCTCGGGACACCACTACGAGCAGTACTTC. Translated: CASGLTSGHHYEQYF. The chain joins TRBV6-2 or TRBV6-3 to TRBJ2-7; a weak D match, TRBD1 (6 bases). Germline-derived CDR1 and CDR2 are MNHEY and SVGEGT. Trimming removed 8 bases at V and 3 bases at J, with 20 bases between. This CDR3 is 15 amino acids long.

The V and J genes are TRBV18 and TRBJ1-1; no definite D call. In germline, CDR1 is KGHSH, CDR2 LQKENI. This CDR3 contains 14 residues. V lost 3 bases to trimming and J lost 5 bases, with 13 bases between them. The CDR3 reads CASSPESFGTEAFF. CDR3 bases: TGTGCCAGCTCACCGGAGAGCTTTGGGACTGAAGCTTTCTTT.

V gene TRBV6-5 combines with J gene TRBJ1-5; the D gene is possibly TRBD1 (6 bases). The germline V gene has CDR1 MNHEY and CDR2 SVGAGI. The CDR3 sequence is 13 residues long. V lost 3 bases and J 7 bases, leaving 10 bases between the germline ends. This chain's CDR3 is CASSYRGLQPQHF. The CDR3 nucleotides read TGTGCCAGCAGTTATCGGGGGCTCCAGCCCCAGCATTTT.

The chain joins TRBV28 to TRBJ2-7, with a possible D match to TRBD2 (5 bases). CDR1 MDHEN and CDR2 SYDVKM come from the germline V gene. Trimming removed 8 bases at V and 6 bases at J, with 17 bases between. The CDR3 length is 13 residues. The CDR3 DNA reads TGTGCCAGCCGCTATTTTCGAGGGTCCGAGCAGTACTTC. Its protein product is CASRYFRGSEQYF.